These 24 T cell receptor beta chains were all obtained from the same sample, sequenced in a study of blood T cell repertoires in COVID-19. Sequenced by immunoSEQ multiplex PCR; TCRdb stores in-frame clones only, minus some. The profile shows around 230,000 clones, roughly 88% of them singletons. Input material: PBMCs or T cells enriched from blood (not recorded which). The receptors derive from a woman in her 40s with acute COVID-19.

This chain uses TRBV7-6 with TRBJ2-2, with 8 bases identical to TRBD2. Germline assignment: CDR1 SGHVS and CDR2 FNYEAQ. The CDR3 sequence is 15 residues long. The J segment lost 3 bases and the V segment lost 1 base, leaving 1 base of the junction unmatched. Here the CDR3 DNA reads TGTGCCAGCAGCTTAGGAGCGGGGGACACCGGGGAGCTGTTTTTT. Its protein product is CASSLGAGDTGELFF.

CDR3 amino acids: CASSLKGAGNEQFF. CDR3 nucleotides: TGTGCCAGCAGCTTAAAGGGGGCCGGGAATGAGCAGTTCTTC. This chain links TRBV11-3 with TRBJ2-1, with TRBD1 identical over 7 bases. Germline V gene sequence: CDR1 SGHNT, CDR2 YENEEA. The V and J ends lost 2 bases and 7 bases, in that order; junction bases with no gene match: 5. The CDR3 spans 14 residues. The whole variable domain, filled in from reference TRBV11-3 and TRBJ2-1, reads EAGVVQSPRYKIIEKKQPVAFWCNPISGHNTLYWYLQNLGQGPELLIRYENEEAVDDSQLPKDRFSAERLKGVDSTLKIQPAELGDSAVYLCASSLKGAGNEQFFGPGTRLTVL.

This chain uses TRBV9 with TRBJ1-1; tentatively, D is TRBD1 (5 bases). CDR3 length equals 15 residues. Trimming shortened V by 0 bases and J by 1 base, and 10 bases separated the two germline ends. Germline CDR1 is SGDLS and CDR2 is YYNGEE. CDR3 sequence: CASSVGRTPNTEAFF. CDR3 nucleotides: TGTGCCAGCAGCGTAGGAAGGACACCGAACACTGAAGCTTTCTTT.

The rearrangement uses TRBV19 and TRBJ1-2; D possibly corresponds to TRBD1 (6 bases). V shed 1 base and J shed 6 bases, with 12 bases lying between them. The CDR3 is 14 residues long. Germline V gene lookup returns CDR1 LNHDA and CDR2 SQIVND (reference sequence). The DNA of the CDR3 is TGTGCCAGTAGTATAGTGGGGGCCCACAATGGCTACACCTTC. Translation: CASSIVGAHNGYTF.

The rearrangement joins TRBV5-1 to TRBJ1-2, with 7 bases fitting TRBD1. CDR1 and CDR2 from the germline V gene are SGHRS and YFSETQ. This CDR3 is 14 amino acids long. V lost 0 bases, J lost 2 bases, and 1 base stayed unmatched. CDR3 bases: TGCGCCAGCAGCTTGGGGGGACAGAACTATGGCTACACCTTC. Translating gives CASSLGGQNYGYTF.

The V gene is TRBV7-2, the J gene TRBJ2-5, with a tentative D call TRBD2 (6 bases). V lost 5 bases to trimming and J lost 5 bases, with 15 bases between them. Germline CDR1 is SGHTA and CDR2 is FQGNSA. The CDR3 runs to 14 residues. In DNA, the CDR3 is TGTGCCAGCAGCGCGGGGACTTGGGAGGAGACCCAGTACTTC. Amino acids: CASSAGTWEETQYF.

Here the CDR3 reads CAWSVRTTTEQFF. Written as DNA, the CDR3 is TGTGCCTGGAGTGTACGGACTACGACTGAGCAGTTCTTC. The V call is TRBV30, the J call TRBJ2-1, with D possibly TRBD2 on 6 matching bases. This CDR3 has 13 residues. Germline V lookup: CDR1 GTSNPN, CDR2 SVGIG (reference sequence). Trimming took 0 bases from V and 9 from J, leaving 12 bases between them.

This CDR3 reads CAWTKDRAGANVLTF. In DNA, the CDR3 is TGTGCCTGGACCAAAGACAGGGCTGGGGCCAACGTCCTGACTTTC. This chain links TRBV30 with TRBJ2-6; 7 nucleotides agree with TRBD1. With 4 bases clipped from V and 2 bases from J, the junction kept 5 bases outside the gene matches. The CDR3 is made up of 15 amino acids. CDR1 is GTSNPN and CDR2 is SVGIG in the germline V gene (reference sequence).

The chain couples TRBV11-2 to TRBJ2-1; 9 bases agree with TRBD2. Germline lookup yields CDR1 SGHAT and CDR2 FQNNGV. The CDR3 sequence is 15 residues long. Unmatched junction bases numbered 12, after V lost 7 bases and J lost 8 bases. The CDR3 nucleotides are TGTGCCAGCACCAGGCCGCGGGGGGGCCTACATGAGCAGTTCTTC. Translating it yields CASTRPRGGLHEQFF.

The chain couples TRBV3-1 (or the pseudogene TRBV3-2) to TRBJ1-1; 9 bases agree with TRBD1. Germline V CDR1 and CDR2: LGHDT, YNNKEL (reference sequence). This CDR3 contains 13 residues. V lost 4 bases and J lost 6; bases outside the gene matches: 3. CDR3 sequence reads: CASSLTGGSEAFF. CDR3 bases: TGTGCCAGCAGCCTGACAGGGGGTTCTGAAGCTTTCTTT.

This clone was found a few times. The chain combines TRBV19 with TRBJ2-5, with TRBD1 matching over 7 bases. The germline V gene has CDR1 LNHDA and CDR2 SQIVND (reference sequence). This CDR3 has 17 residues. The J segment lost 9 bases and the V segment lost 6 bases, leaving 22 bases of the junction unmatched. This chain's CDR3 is CASSTIAGTVEARAQYF. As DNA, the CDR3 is TGTGCCAGTAGCACCATCGCCGGGACAGTAGAGGCAAGGGCCCAGTACTTC.

CDR3 in amino acids: CASSDGGGRSDNYGYTF. The CDR3 coding sequence is TGTGCCAGCAGCGACGGTGGGGGGAGATCAGATAACTATGGCTACACCTTC. This chain connects TRBV7-8 to TRBJ1-2; possible D gene TRBD1, 5 bases. The CDR3 has 17 amino acids. Germline V gene data show CDR1 as SGHVS and CDR2 as FQNEAQ. The V and J ends lost 5 bases and 1 base respectively, with 20 bases between them.

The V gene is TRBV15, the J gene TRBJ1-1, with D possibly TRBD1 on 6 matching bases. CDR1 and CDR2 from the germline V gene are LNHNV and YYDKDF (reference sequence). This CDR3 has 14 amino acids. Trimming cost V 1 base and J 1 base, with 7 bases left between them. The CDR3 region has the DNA TGTGCCACCAGCAGAGGGGACACGAACACTGAAGCTTTCTTT. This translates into CATSRGDTNTEAFF.

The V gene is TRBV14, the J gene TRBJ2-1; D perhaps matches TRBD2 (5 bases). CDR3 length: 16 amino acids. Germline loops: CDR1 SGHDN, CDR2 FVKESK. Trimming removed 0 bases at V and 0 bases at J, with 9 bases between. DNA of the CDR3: TGTGCCAGCAGCCAAGAAAGACGGGGCTCCTACAATGAGCAGTTCTTC. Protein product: CASSQERRGSYNEQFF.

The CDR3 loop is CASSIDRGMDSPLHF. The DNA of the CDR3 is TGTGCCAGTAGTATTGACAGGGGAATGGATTCACCCCTCCACTTT. The chain has TRBV19 and TRBJ1-6, with 8 bases fitting TRBD1. The CDR3 loop spans 15 amino acids. V lost 3 bases, J lost 8 bases, and 6 bases stayed unmatched. Germline loops: CDR1 LNHDA, CDR2 SQIVND (reference sequence). Full variable domain (outside the CDR3, taken from reference TRBV19 and TRBJ1-6): DGGITQSPKYLFRKEGQNVTLSCEQNLNHDAMYWYRQDPGQGLRLIYYSQIVNDFQKGDIAEGYSVSREKKESFPLTVTSAQKNPTAFYLCASSIDRGMDSPLHFGNGTRLTVT.

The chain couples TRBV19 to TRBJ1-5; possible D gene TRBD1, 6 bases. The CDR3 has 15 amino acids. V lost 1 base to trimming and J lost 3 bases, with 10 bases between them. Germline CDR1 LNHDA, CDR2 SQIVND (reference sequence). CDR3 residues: CASSIAAGVNQPQHF. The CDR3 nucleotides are TGTGCCAGTAGTATAGCAGCAGGGGTCAATCAGCCCCAGCATTTT.

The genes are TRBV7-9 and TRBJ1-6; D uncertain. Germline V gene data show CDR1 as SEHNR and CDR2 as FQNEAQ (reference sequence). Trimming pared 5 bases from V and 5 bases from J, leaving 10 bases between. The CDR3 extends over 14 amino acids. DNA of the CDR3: TGTGCCAGCAGCCCCCAACAGAATAATTCACCCCTCCACTTT. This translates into CASSPQQNNSPLHF.

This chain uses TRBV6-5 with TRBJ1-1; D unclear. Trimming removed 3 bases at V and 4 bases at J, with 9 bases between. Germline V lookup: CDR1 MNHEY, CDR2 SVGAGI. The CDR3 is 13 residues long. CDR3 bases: TGTGCCAGCAGTTATACGGACTTCACTGAAGCTTTCTTT. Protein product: CASSYTDFTEAFF.

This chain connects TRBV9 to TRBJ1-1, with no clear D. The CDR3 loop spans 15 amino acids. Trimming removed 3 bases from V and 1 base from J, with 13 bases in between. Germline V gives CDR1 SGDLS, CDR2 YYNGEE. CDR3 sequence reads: CASSAPGVGNTEAFF. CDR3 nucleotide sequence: TGTGCCAGCAGCGCCCCGGGTGTTGGGAACACTGAAGCTTTCTTT.

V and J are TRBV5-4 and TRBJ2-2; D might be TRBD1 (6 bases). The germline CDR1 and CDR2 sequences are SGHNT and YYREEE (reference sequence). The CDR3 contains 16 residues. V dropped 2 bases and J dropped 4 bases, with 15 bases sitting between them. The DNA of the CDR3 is TGTGCCAGCAGCTTCGGCAGGGTGGGGGCCACCGGGGAGCTGTTTTTT. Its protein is CASSFGRVGATGELFF.

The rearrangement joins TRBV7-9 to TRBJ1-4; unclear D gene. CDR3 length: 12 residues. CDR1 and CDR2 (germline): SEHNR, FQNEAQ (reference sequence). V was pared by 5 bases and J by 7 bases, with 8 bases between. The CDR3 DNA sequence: TGTGCCAGCAGCCCCTCCGTTGAAAAACTGTTTTTT. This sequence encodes CASSPSVEKLFF.

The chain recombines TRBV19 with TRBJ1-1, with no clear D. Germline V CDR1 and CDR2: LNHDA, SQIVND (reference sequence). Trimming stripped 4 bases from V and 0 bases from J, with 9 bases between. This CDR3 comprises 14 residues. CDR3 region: CASSNRGLNTEAFF. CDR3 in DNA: TGTGCCAGTAGTAATCGGGGTCTGAACACTGAAGCTTTCTTT.

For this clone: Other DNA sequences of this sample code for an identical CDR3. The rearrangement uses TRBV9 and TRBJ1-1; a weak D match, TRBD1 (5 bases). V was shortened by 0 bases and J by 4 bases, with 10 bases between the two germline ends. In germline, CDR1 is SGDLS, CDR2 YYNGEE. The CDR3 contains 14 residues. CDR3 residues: CASSVADSGTEAFF. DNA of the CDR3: TGTGCCAGCAGCGTAGCTGACAGTGGCACTGAAGCTTTCTTT. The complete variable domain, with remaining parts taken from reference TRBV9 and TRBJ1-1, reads DSGVTQTPKHLITATGQRVTLRCSPRSGDLSVYWYQQSLDQGLQFLIQYYNGEERAKGNILERFSAQQFPDLHSELNLSSLELGDSALYFCASSVADSGTEAFFGQGTRLTVV.

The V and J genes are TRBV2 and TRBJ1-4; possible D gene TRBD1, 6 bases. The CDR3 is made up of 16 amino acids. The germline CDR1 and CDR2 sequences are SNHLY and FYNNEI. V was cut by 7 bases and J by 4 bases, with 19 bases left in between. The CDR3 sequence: CASTEGTFWGNEKLFF. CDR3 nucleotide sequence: TGTGCCAGCACCGAAGGGACATTTTGGGGTAATGAAAAACTGTTTTTT.